A selection of T cell receptor beta chains follows, all from one sample in a study of T cell responses to AZD1222 COVID-19 vaccine. TCRdb's copy holds only in-frame clones and misses some; the assay was immunoSEQ multiplex PCR. The sample consists of approximately 30,000 clones, 75% to 90% of them appearing once. This sample comprised peripheral blood, obtained on day 0 of AZD1222 vaccination. The receptors stem from an adult in good health. The CDR3 runs from the conserved cysteine through the conserved F or W. A D gene is named only where the DNA matches it firmly. Clone size is given for some rows only: seen once, a few or many times, or a class if the clone is expanded.

>TRBJ1-1|few|-|TRBV18
CASSLRDPSASTEAFF
TGTGCCAGCTCACTCCGGGACCCCTCCGCGAGCACTGAAGCTTTCTTT
>TRBJ2-7|few|-|TRBV5-1
CASSLRQGASSEQYF
TGCGCCAGCAGCTTGAGGCAGGGTGCGAGTAGCGAGCAGTACTTC
>TRBJ1-1|-|-|TRBV11-3
CASSFGDNTEAFF
TGTGCCAGCAGCTTTGGGGATAACACTGAAGCTTTCTTT
>TRBJ2-5|-|TRBD2|TRBV28
CASSWTSSQETQYF
TGTGCCAGCAGTTGGACTAGCAGCCAAGAGACCCAGTACTTC
>TRBJ1-5|-|-|TRBV27
CASRGGSNQPQHF
TGTGCCAGCCGGGGGGGCAGCAATCAGCCCCAGCATTTT
>TRBJ1-2|-|-|TRBV6-1
CASSEGAGVIYGYTF
TGTGCCAGCAGCGAAGGGGCGGGTGTCATTTATGGCTACACCTTC
>TRBJ2-7|-|TRBD1|TRBV2
CASGGDRGYEQYF
TGTGCCAGCGGAGGGGACAGGGGATACGAGCAGTACTTC
>TRBJ1-6|-|TRBD1|TRBV3-1/TRBV3-2
CASRGQGGTYNSPLHF
TGTGCCAGCAGGGGACAGGGAGGGACCTATAATTCACCCCTCCACTTT
>TRBJ2-7|-|TRBD1|TRBV27
CASRGQVSSYEQYF
TGTGCCAGCAGGGGACAGGTTAGCTCCTACGAGCAGTACTTC
>TRBJ2-5|once|-|TRBV5-1
CASSLKETQYF
TGCGCCAGCAGCTTGAAGGAGACCCAGTACTTC
>TRBJ1-5|-|-|TRBV28
CASTRGGGYQPQHF
TGTGCCAGCACCAGAGGGGGGGGCTATCAGCCCCAGCATTTT
>TRBJ2-1|-|TRBD2|TRBV6-2/TRBV6-3
CASSYSRTSGGVGYNEQFF
TGTGCCAGCAGTTACAGTAGGACTAGCGGGGGAGTAGGATACAATGAGCAGTTCTTC
>TRBJ1-1|-|-|TRBV12-3/TRBV12-4
CASSLMYTEAFF
TGTGCCAGCAGTTTAATGTACACTGAAGCTTTCTTT
>TRBJ2-3|-|TRBD1|TRBV10-3
CAISDRQGEDTQYF
TGTGCCATCAGTGACCGACAGGGGGAGGATACGCAGTATTTT
>TRBJ2-5|-|TRBD1|TRBV5-1
CASSPGTVQETQYF
TGCGCCAGCAGCCCCGGGACAGTTCAAGAGACCCAGTACTTC
>TRBJ1-5|-|-|TRBV19
CATSPGVEQPQHF
TGTGCCACATCCCCTGGAGTCGAGCAGCCCCAGCATTTT
>TRBJ2-1|-|-|TRBV27
CASSFTALRTSSYNEQFF
TGTGCCAGCAGTTTTACCGCACTCAGGACGAGCTCCTACAATGAGCAGTTCTTC
>TRBJ2-1|few|-|TRBV6-5
CASSYGAGASNEQFF
TGTGCCAGCAGTTACGGGGCAGGGGCATCCAATGAGCAGTTCTTC
>TRBJ2-5|-|TRBD2|TRBV11-3
CASSPGRGDETQYF
TGTGCCAGCAGCCCCGGGAGGGGCGATGAGACCCAGTACTTC
>TRBJ1-6|-|-|TRBV7-9
CASSHTPGSYNSPLHF
TGTGCCAGCAGCCACACTCCCGGGAGCTATAATTCACCCCTCCACTTT
>TRBJ1-6|-|-|TRBV7-9
CASSLLRGDNSPLHF
TGTGCCAGCAGCTTACTCAGAGGAGATAATTCACCCCTCCACTTT
>TRBJ1-2|-|-|TRBV15
CATSSAEGVVGGYTF
TGTGCCACCAGCAGCGCCGAGGGGGTAGTAGGGGGCTACACCTTC
>TRBJ2-3|-|-|TRBV7-9
CASSLGGTDTQYF
TGTGCCAGCAGCTTAGGTGGCACAGATACGCAGTATTTT
>TRBJ2-1|-|TRBD2|TRBV4-2
CASSRTSGASNEQFF
TGTGCCAGCAGCCGAACTAGCGGAGCAAGTAATGAGCAGTTCTTC
>TRBJ1-1|once|-|TRBV14
CASSLGGGPDEAFF
TGTGCCAGCAGCCTGGGCGGAGGCCCAGATGAAGCTTTCTTT
>TRBJ2-3|-|-|TRBV27
CASSLFGSRRAIDTQYF
TGTGCCAGCAGTTTATTCGGATCTCGGAGGGCCATCGATACGCAGTATTTT
>TRBJ1-4|-|TRBD1|TRBV18
CASSSGQVATNEKLFF
TGTGCCAGCTCATCGGGACAGGTTGCAACTAATGAAAAACTGTTTTTT
>TRBJ1-2|-|TRBD1|TRBV29-1
CSVGDRARDNYGYTF
TGCAGCGTTGGGGACAGGGCGAGGGATAACTATGGCTACACCTTC
>TRBJ1-2|-|-|TRBV19
CASRRGYGYTF
TGTGCCAGCCGGCGAGGCTATGGCTACACCTTC
>TRBJ1-3|-|-|TRBV18
CASSPSRNSGNTIYF
TGTGCCAGCTCACCAAGCCGGAACTCTGGAAACACCATATATTTT
>TRBJ1-2|few|-|TRBV2
CASSQSLSRNYGYTF
TGTGCCAGCAGCCAAAGCCTATCCCGGAACTATGGCTACACCTTC
>TRBJ2-1|-|TRBD1|TRBV4-1
CASSQIRDRFVIGSSYNEQFF
TGCGCCAGCAGCCAAATCCGGGACAGGTTCGTGATCGGGAGCTCCTACAATGAGCAGTTCTTC
>TRBJ2-6|-|-|TRBV2
CASSDSGLLSGKSGANVLTF
TGTGCCAGCAGTGACTCGGGACTTTTGTCGGGGAAGTCTGGGGCCAACGTCCTGACTTTC
>TRBJ1-3|-|TRBD1|TRBV6-6
CASSSLTGPGNTIYF
TGTGCCAGCAGTTCGCTGACAGGGCCGGGAAACACCATATATTTT
>TRBJ2-6|-|-|TRBV6-1
CASSEAPWGATGANVLTF
TGTGCCAGCAGTGAAGCGCCGTGGGGGGCGACTGGGGCCAACGTCCTGACTTTC
>TRBJ2-7|few|-|TRBV7-2
CASSLVASIYEQYF
TGTGCCAGCAGCTTAGTAGCTAGTATCTACGAGCAGTACTTC
>TRBJ2-1|-|-|TRBV27
CASSLLTSLRFNEQFF
TGTGCCAGCAGTCTGCTGACTAGTCTCCGTTTTAATGAGCAGTTCTTC
>TRBJ1-1|once|-|TRBV5-1
CASSLIGTEAFF
TGCGCCAGCAGCTTGATTGGCACTGAAGCTTTCTTT
>TRBJ1-1|-|-|TRBV7-8
CASSLNQGQTEAFF
TGTGCCAGCAGCTTAAATCAGGGCCAGACTGAAGCTTTCTTT
>TRBJ1-1|-|-|TRBV20-1
CSARDNSEAFF
TGCAGTGCTAGAGATAATTCTGAAGCTTTCTTT
>TRBJ2-3|-|TRBD2|TRBV6-1
CASSEAAASGGGDTQYF
TGTGCCAGCAGTGAAGCGGCCGCTAGCGGGGGAGGGGATACGCAGTATTTT
>TRBJ1-2|-|-|TRBV6-6
CASSAEEGGNGYTF
TGTGCCAGCAGCGCGGAGGAGGGGGGAAATGGCTACACCTTC
>TRBJ1-1|-|-|TRBV30
CAWSRIEENTEAFF
TGTGCCTGGAGTCGGATTGAAGAGAACACTGAAGCTTTCTTT
>TRBJ2-3|-|-|TRBV7-2
CASSPGGGVTDTQYF
TGTGCCAGCAGCCCTGGAGGGGGGGTCACAGATACGCAGTATTTT
>TRBJ1-5|-|-|TRBV30
CAWSVSTGDQPQHF
TGTGCCTGGAGTGTAAGCACAGGAGATCAGCCCCAGCATTTT
>TRBJ2-2|-|-|TRBV2
CASSPTLATGELFF
TGTGCCAGCAGCCCGACACTAGCTACCGGGGAGCTGTTTTTT
>TRBJ1-2|-|-|TRBV7-8
CASSHPKSSTNYGYTF
TGTGCCAGCAGCCACCCTAAAAGTAGCACTAACTATGGCTACACCTTC
>TRBJ1-1|-|-|TRBV19
CASNDRDFEAFF
TGTGCCAGTAATGATAGGGACTTTGAAGCTTTCTTT
>TRBJ1-1|-|-|TRBV12-1
CASSWARLGWNTEAFF
TGTGCCAGCAGCTGGGCCCGTTTAGGATGGAACACTGAAGCTTTCTTT
>TRBJ2-3|once|TRBD2|TRBV7-7
CASSLSTSGREGPDTQYF
TGTGCCAGCAGCTTATCGACTTCTGGGCGGGAGGGCCCGGATACGCAGTATTTT
>TRBJ2-1|-|TRBD2|TRBV28
CASSDTSGAYNEQFF
TGTGCCAGCAGTGATACTAGCGGGGCGTACAATGAGCAGTTCTTC
>TRBJ2-7|-|-|TRBV3-1/TRBV3-2
CASSQTGPYEQYF
TGTGCCAGCAGCCAAACAGGGCCGTACGAGCAGTACTTC
>TRBJ1-2|-|-|TRBV3-1/TRBV3-2
CASSQTGRDGYTF
TGTGCCAGCAGCCAAACAGGGAGGGATGGCTACACCTTC